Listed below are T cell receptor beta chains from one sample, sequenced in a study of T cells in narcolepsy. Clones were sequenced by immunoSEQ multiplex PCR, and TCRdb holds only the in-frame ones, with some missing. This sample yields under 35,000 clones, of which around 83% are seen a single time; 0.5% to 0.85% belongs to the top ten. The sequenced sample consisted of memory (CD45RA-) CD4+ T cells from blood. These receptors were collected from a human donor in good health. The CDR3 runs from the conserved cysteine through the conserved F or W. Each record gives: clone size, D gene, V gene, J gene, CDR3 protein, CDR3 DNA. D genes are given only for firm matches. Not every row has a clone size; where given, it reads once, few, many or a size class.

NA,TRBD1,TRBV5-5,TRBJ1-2,CASSLTDDRGQGYTF,TGTGCCAGCAGCCTAACCGATGACAGGGGGCAAGGCTACACCTTC
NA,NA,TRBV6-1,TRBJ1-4,CASWGQGGKLFF,TGTGCCAGCTGGGGGCAGGGAGGAAAACTGTTTTTT
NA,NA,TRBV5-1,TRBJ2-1,CASSLEVSADEQFF,TGCGCCAGCAGCTTGGAAGTCAGCGCGGATGAGCAGTTCTTC
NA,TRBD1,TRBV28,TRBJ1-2,CASSPSDRRPYGYTF,TGTGCCAGCAGTCCCTCGGACAGGCGACCCTATGGCTACACCTTC
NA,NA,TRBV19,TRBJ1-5,CASSQDGYSNQPQHF,TGTGCCAGTTCTCAGGACGGTTATAGCAATCAGCCCCAGCATTTT
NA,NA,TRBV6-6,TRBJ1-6,CASSPDYPYNSPLHF,TGTGCCAGCAGTCCGGATTACCCCTATAATTCACCCCTCCACTTT
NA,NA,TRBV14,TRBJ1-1,CASSPTGLNTEAFF,TGTGCCAGCAGCCCAACAGGGTTGAACACTGAAGCTTTCTTT
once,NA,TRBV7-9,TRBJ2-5,CASSFSNREREETQYF,TGTGCCAGCAGCTTTTCTAACAGGGAGAGGGAAGAGACCCAGTACTTC
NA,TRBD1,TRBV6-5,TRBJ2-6,CASSRDREASVLTF,TGTGCCAGCAGTAGGGACAGGGAAGCGTCCGTCCTGACTTTC
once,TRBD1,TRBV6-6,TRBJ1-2,CASSSGTANYGYTF,TGTGCCAGCAGTTCCGGGACAGCTAACTATGGCTACACCTTC
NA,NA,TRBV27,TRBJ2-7,CASSPRITGAEQYF,TGTGCCAGCAGTCCCCGTATAACGGGGGCCGAGCAGTACTTC
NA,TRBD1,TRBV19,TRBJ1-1,CASSIVDRGVTEAFF,TGTGCCAGTAGTATAGTAGACAGGGGAGTCACTGAAGCTTTCTTT
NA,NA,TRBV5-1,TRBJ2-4,CASSWDDKNIQYF,TGCGCCAGCAGCTGGGACGACAAAAACATTCAGTACTTC
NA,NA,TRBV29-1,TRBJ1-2,CSVELGTKGGYTF,TGCAGCGTTGAACTAGGGACAAAAGGAGGCTACACCTTC
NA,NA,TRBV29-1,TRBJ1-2,CSGRAGYGYTF,TGCAGCGGTCGTGCGGGGTATGGCTACACCTTC
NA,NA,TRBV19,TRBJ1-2,CASSEGRRGYTF,TGTGCCAGTAGTGAGGGAAGACGTGGCTACACCTTC
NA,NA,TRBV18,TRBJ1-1,CASSPYRELNTEAFF,TGTGCCAGCTCACCCTACAGGGAATTGAACACTGAAGCTTTCTTT
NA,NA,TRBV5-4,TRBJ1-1,CASSLVKGVGTEAFF,TGTGCCAGCAGCTTGGTCAAGGGGGTGGGCACTGAAGCTTTCTTT
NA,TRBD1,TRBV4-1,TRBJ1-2,CASSQANRDSQHYGYTF,TGCGCCAGCAGCCAGGCAAACCGGGACAGTCAACACTATGGCTACACCTTC
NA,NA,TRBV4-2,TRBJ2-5,CASSQEGEVQETQYF,TGTGCCAGCAGCCAAGAAGGAGAGGTCCAAGAGACCCAGTACTTC
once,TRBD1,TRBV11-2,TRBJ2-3,CASSPLDRKVTDTQYF,TGTGCCAGCAGCCCTCTGGACAGGAAAGTCACAGATACGCAGTATTTT
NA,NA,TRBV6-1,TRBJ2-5,CASSDRTKETQYF,TGTGCCAGCAGTGACAGGACAAAAGAGACCCAGTACTTC
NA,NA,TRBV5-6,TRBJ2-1,CASSLYYNEQFF,TGTGCCAGCAGCCTGTACTACAATGAGCAGTTCTTC
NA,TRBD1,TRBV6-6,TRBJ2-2,CASSYSGQQAGELFF,TGTGCCAGCAGTTATTCGGGACAGCAAGCCGGGGAGCTGTTTTTT
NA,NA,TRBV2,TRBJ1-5,CASGRDFNQPQHF,TGTGCCAGCGGGAGAGACTTCAATCAGCCCCAGCATTTT
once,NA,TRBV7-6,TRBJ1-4,CASSPSGAANEKLFF,TGTGCCAGCAGCCCCTCCGGGGCGGCTAATGAAAAACTGTTTTTT
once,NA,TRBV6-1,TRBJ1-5,CASNPTGSNQPQHF,TGTGCCAGCAACCCGACGGGTAGCAATCAGCCCCAGCATTTT
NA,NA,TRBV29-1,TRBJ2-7,CSVQGAYEQYF,TGCAGCGTACAGGGCGCCTACGAGCAGTACTTC
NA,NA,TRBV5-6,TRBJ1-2,CASSLYQRNYGYTF,TGTGCCAGCAGCTTGTACCAGAGAAACTATGGCTACACCTTC
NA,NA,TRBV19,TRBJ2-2,CASSILGGTGELFF,TGTGCCAGTAGTATCCTAGGGGGCACCGGGGAGCTGTTTTTT